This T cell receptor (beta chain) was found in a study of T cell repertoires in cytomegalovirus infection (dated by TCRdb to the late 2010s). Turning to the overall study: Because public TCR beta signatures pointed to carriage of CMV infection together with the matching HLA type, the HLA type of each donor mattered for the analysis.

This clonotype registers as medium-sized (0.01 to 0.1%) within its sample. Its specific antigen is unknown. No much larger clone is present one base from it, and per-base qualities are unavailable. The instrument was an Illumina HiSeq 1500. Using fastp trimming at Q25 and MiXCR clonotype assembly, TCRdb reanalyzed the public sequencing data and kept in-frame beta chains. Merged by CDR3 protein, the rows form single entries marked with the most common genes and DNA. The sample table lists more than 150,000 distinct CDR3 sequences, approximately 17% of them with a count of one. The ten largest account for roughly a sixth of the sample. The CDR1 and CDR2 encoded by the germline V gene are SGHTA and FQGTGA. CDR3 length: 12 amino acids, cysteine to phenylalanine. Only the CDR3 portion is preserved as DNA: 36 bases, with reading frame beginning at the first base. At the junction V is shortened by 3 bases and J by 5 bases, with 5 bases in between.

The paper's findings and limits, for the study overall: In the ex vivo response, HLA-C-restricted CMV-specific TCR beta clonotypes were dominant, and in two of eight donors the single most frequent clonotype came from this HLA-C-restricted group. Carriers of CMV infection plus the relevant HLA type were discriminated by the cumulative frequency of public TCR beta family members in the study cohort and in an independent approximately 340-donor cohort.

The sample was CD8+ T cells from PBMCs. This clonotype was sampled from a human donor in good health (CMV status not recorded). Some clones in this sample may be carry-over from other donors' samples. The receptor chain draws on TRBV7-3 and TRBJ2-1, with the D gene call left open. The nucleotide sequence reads TGTGCCAGCAGCTTTGGAAACAATGAGCAGTTCTTC. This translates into CASSFGNNEQFF. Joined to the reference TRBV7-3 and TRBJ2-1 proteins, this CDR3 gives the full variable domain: GAGVSQTPSNKVTEKGKYVELRCDPISGHTALYWYRQSLGQGPEFLIYFQGTGAADDSGLPNDRFFAVRPEGSVSTLKIQRTERGDSAVYLCASSFGNNEQFFGPGTRLTVL.